The table lists the clone carrying this T cell receptor beta chain with many counts. These data belong to a study of neurological immune-mediated disorders. Study context: Disease course was recorded as relapsing-remitting for some 31 and secondary progressive for 3 of the 34 multiple sclerosis patients.

With 10-nucleotide random UMIs, 5'RACE was used to make the cDNA. In TCRdb, the 5' RACE reads were re-called with MiXCR into one record per CDR3 protein. The sample contains approximately 70,000 distinct CDR3 sequences, 4.8% of which appear only once. V was clipped by 6 bases and J by 8 bases, with 19 bases between them. The CDR3 runs 14 residues. The material sequenced was PBMCs. This clonotype originated in a woman in her 70s with multiple sclerosis. The chain uses TRBV12-3 or TRBV12-4 and TRBJ1-2; tentative D call: TRBD1 (6 bases). The chain's CDR3 is CASREGGTSLGYTF. CDR3 DNA: TGTGCCAGCAGGGAGGGGGGGACCTCTTTAGGCTACACCTTC.